The sequence of this TCR beta chain was determined in a study of control samples from healthy donors and cancer patients. Using immunoSEQ multiplex PCR, the repertoire was profiled, and TCRdb retains in-frame clones only, with some absent. Here the sample spans 90,000 to 150,000 clones, roughly 89% being singletons. The sequence came from a man aged 30 to 39 in good health. The sample was blood.

The DNA for the CDR3 is TGCGCCAGCAGTGAGACCGACAGGGTTAGCAATCAGCCCCAGCATTTT. Translation gives CASSETDRVSNQPQHF. The chain carries TRBV10-1 and TRBJ1-5; 7 positions match TRBD1. The CDR3 loop spans 16 amino acids. Germline V gene lookup returns CDR1 WNHNN and CDR2 SYGVQD (reference sequence). V lost 2 bases, J lost 0 bases, and 4 bases stayed unmatched.